These 27 T cell receptor beta chains originate from one sample sequenced in a study of shared clonotypes between healthy human individuals. Sequencing used immunoSEQ multiplex PCR; TCRdb keeps in-frame clones, though not all of them. This sample carries about 1 million clones, more than 60% of them seen once, and the ten largest clones take about 1.5%. The specimen sequenced was memory CD4+ T cells sorted from blood. Noted subset: CD45RA-negative fraction. These receptors came from a man between 18 and 29 years old in good health.

The genes are TRBV28 and TRBJ1-4; TRBD1 aligns across 7 bases. J was trimmed by 0 bases and V by 6 bases; bases with no gene match: 13. This CDR3 is 18 amino acids long. The germline CDR1 and CDR2 sequences are MDHEN and SYDVKM. CDR3 region: CASRSWRQGFATNEKLFF. CDR3 nucleotides: TGTGCCAGCAGGTCGTGGAGACAGGGCTTTGCAACTAATGAAAAACTGTTTTTT.

In DNA form, the CDR3 reads TGCGCCAGCAGCTTGGACGACCTCCCCTACGAGCAGTACTTC. As protein: CASSLDDLPYEQYF. This chain connects TRBV5-1 to TRBJ2-7; D remains ambiguous. V was trimmed by 0 bases and J by 2 bases, leaving 9 bases between them. The CDR3 covers 14 residues. Germline CDR1 SGHRS, CDR2 YFSETQ.

The chain uses TRBV6-1 and TRBJ2-1, with a weak D call TRBD2 (6 bases). This CDR3 has 12 residues. The germline CDR1 and CDR2 sequences are MNHNS and SASEGT. V lost 3 bases and J 10 bases, leaving 10 bases between the germline ends. The CDR3 DNA follows: TGTGCCAGCAGTGAGCTAGCGAGAGAGCAGTTCTTC. It is translated as CASSELAREQFF.

V usage is TRBV5-1 and J usage is TRBJ1-4; 7 bases fit TRBD1. Germline V CDR1 and CDR2: SGHRS, YFSETQ. V shed 6 bases and J 7 bases; nucleotides not matched to a gene: 15. This CDR3 contains 16 residues. The CDR3 nucleotides are TGCGCCAGCAAGCTGAAAGGATCCGGGACAGCTGAAAAACTGTTTTTT. As protein: CASKLKGSGTAEKLFF.

With respect to this clone: The sample has other DNA sequences that encode this CDR3 too. The chain recombines TRBV18 with TRBJ1-1; 7 bases match TRBD1. CDR3 length: 13 residues. Germline trimming cut 6 bases from V and 3 bases from J; bases unmatched to any gene: 4. Germline V gene lookup returns CDR1 KGHSH and CDR2 LQKENI. CDR3 sequence: CASSQDRDTEAFF. The CDR3 bases are TGTGCCAGCTCTCAAGACAGGGACACTGAAGCTTTCTTT.

The chain links TRBV6-6 to TRBJ1-5, with 7 positions matching TRBD1. The CDR3 length is 15 residues. Per germline, CDR1 MNHNY and CDR2 SVGAGI (reference sequence). V lost 10 bases, J lost 0 bases, and 9 bases stayed unmatched. CDR3 in amino acids: CATVEDRISNQPQHF. The CDR3 DNA follows: TGTGCCACCGTGGAGGACAGGATTAGCAATCAGCCCCAGCATTTT.

This clone occurred a few times. This chain links TRBV6-1 with TRBJ2-7; 8 bases fit TRBD1. J lost 5 bases, V lost 2 bases, and 8 bases had no gene match. Germline V gene data show CDR1 as MNHNS and CDR2 as SASEGT. The CDR3 covers 15 residues. CDR3 nucleotides: TGTGCCAGCAGTGAACAAGGACAGGGTCCCGACGAGCAGTACTTC. As protein: CASSEQGQGPDEQYF.

This clone was recorded once. The CDR3 spells CASRTQEGVGWYGYTF. The CDR3 DNA follows: TGTGCCAGCAGAACACAAGAGGGGGTTGGGTGGTATGGCTACACCTTC. This chain joins TRBV6-6 and TRBJ1-2; tentatively, D is TRBD1 (6 bases). V lost 6 bases and J 5 bases, leaving 22 bases between the germline ends. The CDR3 extends over 16 amino acids. Germline V CDR1 and CDR2: MNHNY, SVGAGI (reference sequence).

The chain joins TRBV6-6 to TRBJ2-7; 7 bases match TRBD2. Trimming at V came to 4 bases and at J to 6 bases, leaving 9 bases not matched to a gene. CDR1 is MNHNY and CDR2 is SVGAGI in the germline V gene (reference sequence). This CDR3 spans 14 amino acids. DNA of the CDR3: TGTGCCAGCAGTTCCTTCCTTTCTAGCGGCGAGCAGTACTTC. This codes for CASSSFLSSGEQYF.

This clone was detected a few times. The chain's CDR3 is CASRGIGGAETQYF. Written as DNA, the CDR3 is TGTGCCAGTAGAGGGATCGGGGGGGCTGAGACCCAGTACTTC. This chain joins TRBV19 and TRBJ2-5; 8 nucleotides agree with TRBD2. The germline V gene encodes CDR1 LNHDA and CDR2 SQIVND (reference sequence). V trimming: 6 bases; J trimming: 5 bases; junction bases outside the gene matches: 8. This CDR3 comprises 14 residues.

This chain links TRBV6-6 with TRBJ1-1; no definite D call. Germline loops: CDR1 MNHNY, CDR2 SVGAGI (reference sequence). Trimming stripped 5 bases from V and 5 bases from J, with 9 bases between. CDR3 size: 12 residues. The CDR3 loop reads CASSTVRTEAFF. DNA for the CDR3: TGTGCCAGCAGTACAGTAAGAACTGAAGCTTTCTTT.

The CDR3 here is CASTRQGSYNEQFF. Written as DNA, the CDR3 is TGCGCCAGCACCAGACAGGGTTCCTACAATGAGCAGTTCTTC. The chain carries TRBV10-2 and TRBJ2-1; TRBD1 matches at 7 bases. The CDR3 has 14 amino acids. Per the germline V gene, CDR1 is WSHSY and CDR2 is SAAADI. J gave up 1 base and V 7 bases, and 4 bases lay outside the gene matches.

The sample holds one count of this clone. V and J are TRBV29-1 and TRBJ1-1; perhaps TRBD1 as D (6 bases). Germline V lookup: CDR1 SQVTM, CDR2 ANQGSEA. This CDR3 is built from 12 residues. V was clipped by 7 bases and J by 2 bases, with 11 bases between them. The CDR3 coding sequence is TGCAGCGCCTACAGGGAAAACACTGAAGCTTTCTTT. This encodes CSAYRENTEAFF.

Remarks on this clone: The conserved phenylalanine or tryptophan normally closing the CDR3 is absent here, so this likely arose from a read error. The limits of the CDR3 on the DNA are not certain, so only TCRdb's listed CDR3 is given. The V and J genes are TRBV5-6 and TRBJ2-4; TRBD1, as called in the table, went unchecked against the DNA. Germline V gives CDR1 SGHDT, CDR2 YYEEEE. The CDR3 region is 12 residues in length, termini included. This chain's CDR3 is CASSSITGEWLY.

The chain employs TRBV28 and TRBJ1-3, with D possibly matching TRBD1 (6 bases). Trimming shortened V by 7 bases and J by 6 bases, and 13 bases separated the two germline ends. The CDR3 has 13 residues. Germline V gene lookup returns CDR1 MDHEN and CDR2 SYDVKM. The CDR3 here is CASTTGGENTIYF. The CDR3 DNA reads TGTGCCAGCACGACAGGTGGGGAAAACACCATATATTTT.

V usage is TRBV5-1 and J usage is TRBJ2-5, with 8 bases lining up with TRBD2. The CDR3 length is 13 residues. The trim removed 6 bases at V and 1 base at J, leaving 2 bases unmatched. CDR1 is SGHRS, CDR2 YFSETQ, per germline. This CDR3 is CASKRGSQETQYF. The CDR3 bases are TGCGCCAGCAAGCGGGGGAGCCAAGAGACCCAGTACTTC. The full variable domain, its missing parts supplied by reference TRBV5-1 and TRBJ2-5, is KAGVTQTPRYLIKTRGQQVTLSCSPISGHRSVSWYQQTPGQGLQFLFEYFSETQRNKGNFPGRFSGRQFSNSRSEMNVSTLELGDSALYLCASKRGSQETQYFGPGTRLLVL.

The chain has TRBV7-4 and TRBJ2-1; no reliable D call. The length of the CDR3 is 16 residues. Germline CDR1 SGHVT, CDR2 SQSDAQ. Deletions cut 8 bases from V and 0 bases from J, with 17 bases between. Here the CDR3 DNA reads TGTGCCAGCCCCACGACCCTCCAGAGCTCCTACAATGAGCAGTTCTTC. Amino acid sequence: CASPTTLQSSYNEQFF.

The V call is TRBV10-3, the J call TRBJ2-2; TRBD1 matches at 11 bases. Germline V lookup: CDR1 ENHRY, CDR2 SYGVKD. There are 15 residues in the CDR3. V gave up 5 bases and J gave up 7 bases; unmatched junction bases: 6. CDR3 sequence: CAISRGQGVVGELFF. The CDR3 bases are TGTGCCATCAGTAGGGGACAGGGGGTTGTCGGGGAGCTGTTTTTT.

J is TRBJ2-4 and V is TRBV27, with 12 bases aligning to TRBD1. Germline loops: CDR1 MNHEY, CDR2 SMNVEV (reference sequence). The CDR3 has 19 residues. DNA for the CDR3: TGTGCTCCCGAGCCTCGGGACAGGGGGCGAAGGGTAGCCAAAAACATTCAGTACTTC. It specifies CAPEPRDRGRRVAKNIQYF.

The chain combines TRBV7-6 with TRBJ1-6; 8 bases are shared with TRBD1. Germline CDR1 is SGHVS and CDR2 is FNYEAQ. This CDR3 contains 15 residues. The V segment lost 4 bases and the J segment 5 bases; nucleotides outside the gene matches: 4. This CDR3 reads CASSSRTGNNSPLHF. The CDR3 nucleotides are TGTGCCAGCAGCTCCCGGACAGGGAATAATTCACCCCTCCACTTT.

This sequence joins TRBV6-1 and TRBJ1-2; 9 positions agree with TRBD1. CDR3 size: 13 residues. The germline V gene has CDR1 MNHNS and CDR2 SASEGT. The V segment lost 6 bases and the J segment 7 bases; nucleotides outside the gene matches: 6. The CDR3 region is CASRDRGFGGYTF. CDR3 DNA: TGTGCCAGCAGGGACAGGGGATTTGGTGGCTACACCTTC.

This clone was detected once. CDR3 nucleotide sequence: TGCAGCGTCCAGCGGGTGCCCAGCTCTGGGGCCAACGTCCTGACTTTC. Translation: CSVQRVPSSGANVLTF. The chain joins TRBV29-1 to TRBJ2-6; a possible D gene is TRBD2 (6 bases). CDR3 length: 16 amino acids. The germline V gene has CDR1 SQVTM and CDR2 ANQGSEA. Trimming stripped 6 bases from V and 0 bases from J, with 15 bases between.

The table lists this clone with a few counts. The rearrangement uses TRBV2 and TRBJ1-1; 10 nucleotides agree with TRBD1. The CDR3 has 15 residues. Germline trimming cut 2 bases from V and 2 bases from J; bases unmatched to any gene: 2. Germline V gene lookup returns CDR1 SNHLY and CDR2 FYNNEI. CDR3 sequence: CASSERTGGNTEAFF. In DNA form, the CDR3 reads TGTGCCAGCAGTGAAAGGACAGGGGGAAACACTGAAGCTTTCTTT.

This clone has only a few counts. V is TRBV6-1 and J is TRBJ2-5; D is uncertain. V was trimmed by 4 bases and J by 5 bases, leaving 11 bases between them. The CDR3 length is 13 residues. The germline CDR1 and CDR2 sequences are MNHNS and SASEGT. The CDR3 spells CASSGDRRETQYF. As DNA, the CDR3 is TGTGCCAGCAGTGGAGATCGCAGGGAGACCCAGTACTTC.

This clone was picked up a small number of times. The CDR3 is CAINDIGELFF. CDR3 nucleotides: TGTGCCATCAATGATATAGGGGAGCTGTTTTTT. V and J are TRBV10-3 and TRBJ2-2; unclear D gene. From germline, CDR1 is ENHRY and CDR2 SYGVKD. The CDR3 runs 11 residues. The germline V and J ends were trimmed by 7 bases and 8 bases, with 8 bases remaining between them.

Concerning this clone: At one boundary the junction diverges from the germline segment, which might be a read error. V and J are TRBV4-1 and TRBJ1-6; D gene unclear. CDR1 is MGHRA and CDR2 is YSYEKL in the germline V gene. The CDR3 loop spans 14 amino acids. This CDR3 is CASRQGPTDLPLHF. The CDR3, as DNA: TGCGCCAGCAGACAAGGACCGACGGATTTACCCCTCCACTTT.

The rearrangement joins TRBV29-1 to TRBJ2-3, with 8 positions matching TRBD2. The CDR3 is 14 residues long. Trimming removed 4 bases from V and 4 bases from J; junction bases left unmatched: 7. The germline gives CDR1 SQVTM, CDR2 ANQGSEA. CDR3 residues: CSVVAGRSADTQYF. The DNA for the CDR3 is TGCAGCGTTGTAGCGGGGCGTTCTGCAGATACGCAGTATTTT.